A single T cell receptor beta chain is shown here with its context. Its antigen is not known. This specimen belongs to a study of identical twins. Broader study findings: Monozygotic twins shared more out-of-frame TCR alpha than recombination models predicted. Abundant beta clonotypes from cord blood had fewer insertions, unlike memory repertoires, which showed none.

Via MiXCR, TCRdb re-called the 5' RACE reads, giving one row per CDR3 protein. Of about 150,000 distinct CDR3 sequences in the sample, roughly 3.3% were seen once. Healthy Caucasians alone served as donors. This sequence was found in a man between 18 and 35 years old in good health. Sequenced: memory T cells sorted from blood.

The CDR3 bases are TGTGCCAGCTCGGTTTATGAGCAGTTCTTC. It codes for CASSVYEQFF. The chain is built from TRBV2 and TRBJ2-1; no firm D call. Trimming took off 8 bases at V and 8 bases at J, with 7 bases between the two ends. Germline-derived CDR1 and CDR2 are SNHLY and FYNNEI. CDR3 length: 10 amino acids. Filled out from reference TRBV2 and TRBJ2-1, the complete variable domain reads EPEVTQTPSHQVTQMGQEVILRCVPISNHLYFYWYRQILGQKVEFLVSFYNNEISEKSEIFDDQFSVERPDGSNFTLKIRSTKLEDSAMYFCASSVYEQFFGPGTRLTVL.